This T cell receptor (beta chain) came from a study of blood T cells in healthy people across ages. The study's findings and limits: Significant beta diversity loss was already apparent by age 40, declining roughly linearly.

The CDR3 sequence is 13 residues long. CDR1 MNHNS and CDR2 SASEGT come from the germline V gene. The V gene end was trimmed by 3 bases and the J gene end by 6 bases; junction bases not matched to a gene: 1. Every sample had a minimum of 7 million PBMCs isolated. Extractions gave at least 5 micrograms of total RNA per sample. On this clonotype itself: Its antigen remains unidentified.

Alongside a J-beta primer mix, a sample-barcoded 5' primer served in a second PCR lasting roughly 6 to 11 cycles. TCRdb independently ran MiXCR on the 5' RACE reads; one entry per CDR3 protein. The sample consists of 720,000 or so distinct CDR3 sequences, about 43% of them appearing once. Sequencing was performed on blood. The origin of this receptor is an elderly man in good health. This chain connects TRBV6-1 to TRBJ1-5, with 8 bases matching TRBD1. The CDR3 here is CASSDRGLQPQHF. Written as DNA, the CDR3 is TGTGCCAGCAGTGACAGGGGGCTTCAGCCCCAGCATTTT.